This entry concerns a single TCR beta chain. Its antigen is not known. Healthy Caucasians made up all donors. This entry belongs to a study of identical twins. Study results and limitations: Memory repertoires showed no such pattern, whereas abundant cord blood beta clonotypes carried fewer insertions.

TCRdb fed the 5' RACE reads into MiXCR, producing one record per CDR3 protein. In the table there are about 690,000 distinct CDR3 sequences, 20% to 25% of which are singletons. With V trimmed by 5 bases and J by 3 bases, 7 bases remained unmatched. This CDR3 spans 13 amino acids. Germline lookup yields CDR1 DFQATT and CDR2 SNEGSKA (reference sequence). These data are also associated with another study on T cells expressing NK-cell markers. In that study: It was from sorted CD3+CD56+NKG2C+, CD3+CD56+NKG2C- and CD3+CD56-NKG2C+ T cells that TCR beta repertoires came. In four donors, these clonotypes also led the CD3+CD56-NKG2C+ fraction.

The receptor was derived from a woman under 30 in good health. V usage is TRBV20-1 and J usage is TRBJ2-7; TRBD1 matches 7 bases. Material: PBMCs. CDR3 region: CSAPQAGGYEQYF. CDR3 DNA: TGCAGTGCTCCTCAGGCAGGGGGCTACGAGCAGTACTTC.